A selection of T cell receptor beta chains follows, all from one sample in a study of shared clonotypes between healthy human individuals. The protocol was immunoSEQ multiplex PCR, while the TCRdb copy is restricted to in-frame clones and leaves out a portion. The sample carries 2 million to 2.5 million clones, 80% to 95% recorded once. The sequenced sample was naive CD4+ T cells from PBMCs. Receptors were obtained from a man between 18 and 29 years old in good health. Some clones in this sample may be carry-over from other donors' samples. Both conserved end residues are part of each CDR3. Fields, in order: clone size, J gene, D gene, V gene, CDR3 DNA, CDR3 protein. D genes are given only for firm matches. Clone size is given for some rows only: seen once, a few or many times, or a class if the clone is expanded.

NA,TRBJ2-1,TRBD2,TRBV28,TGTGCCAGCAGTCCAAGCGGGAGTGAGCAGTTCTTC,CASSPSGSEQFF
NA,TRBJ1-1,NA,TRBV28,TGTGCCAGCAGTTTATCAGGAGGGGCCGGGACGAACACTGAAGCTTTCTTT,CASSLSGGAGTNTEAFF
NA,TRBJ1-2,NA,TRBV5-1,TGCGCCAGCAGCCAAAGGCGCGGCAGGGACTATGGCTACACCTTC,CASSQRRGRDYGYTF
NA,TRBJ2-3,NA,TRBV7-3,TGTGCCAGCAGCCCCCGGCTTGGAGGGACTAGCACAGATACGCAGTATTTT,CASSPRLGGTSTDTQYF
NA,TRBJ2-3,TRBD1,TRBV2,TGTGCCAGCAGCCTGCAGGGACAGTTCACAGATACGCAGTATTTT,CASSLQGQFTDTQYF
NA,TRBJ1-4,NA,TRBV5-1,TGCGCCAGCAACCCTGGAGGAGGCTGGAATGAAAAACTGTTTTTT,CASNPGGGWNEKLFF
NA,TRBJ2-1,NA,TRBV5-1,TGCGCCAGCAGCTTGGGAACGGGAGTGGACGGTGAGCAGTTCTTC,CASSLGTGVDGEQFF
NA,TRBJ2-1,TRBD2,TRBV30,TGTGCCTGGAGTGTATCTAGCGGGAGGGCCTCCTACAATGAGCAGTTCTTC,CAWSVSSGRASYNEQFF
NA,TRBJ2-3,NA,TRBV7-9,TGTGCCAGCAGCATGGGACGGAGCACAGATACGCAGTATTTT,CASSMGRSTDTQYF
NA,TRBJ2-7,TRBD2,TRBV6-5,TGTGCCAGCAGCCCCAGCGGGAGGGACTACGAGCAGTACTTC,CASSPSGRDYEQYF
NA,TRBJ2-7,NA,TRBV29-1,TGCAGCGTTGAAGCGTTTGGCCAAAAAAGGTCCTACGAGCAGTACTTC,CSVEAFGQKRSYEQYF
NA,TRBJ2-7,TRBD2,TRBV4-3,TGCGCCAGCAGCCAAGATAACGGCGGGGGGGGCTCCTACGAGCAGTACTTC,CASSQDNGGGGSYEQYF
NA,TRBJ2-5,TRBD1,TRBV5-4,TGTGCCAGCAGCTCACCTGAAAGGGGGCACGGGGAGACCCAGTACTTC,CASSSPERGHGETQYF
NA,TRBJ2-2,TRBD2,TRBV28,TGTGCCAGCAGTTTGCGTCTTAGCGGGAGAGTATTAGGCGGGGAGCTGTTTTTT,CASSLRLSGRVLGGELFF
NA,TRBJ2-1,NA,TRBV28,TGTGCCAGCAGTTTTGGGTCGTTGGATGAGCAGTTCTTC,CASSFGSLDEQFF
NA,TRBJ2-3,NA,TRBV7-8,TGTGCCAGCAGCCAAGGGAGGTTCCAAGATACGCAGTATTTT,CASSQGRFQDTQYF
once,TRBJ2-3,NA,TRBV4-3,TGCGCCAGCAGCCAAGGGCTCCACACAGATACGCAGTATTTT,CASSQGLHTDTQYF
NA,TRBJ1-4,TRBD1,TRBV6-1,TGTGCCAGCAGTGAAATAACAGGGGGCAATATGGCTAATGAAAAACTGTTTTTT,CASSEITGGNMANEKLFF
NA,TRBJ1-2,NA,TRBV7-9,TGTGCCAGCAGCTTGCCCCTGATTGACAGTGCAATTGGCTACACCTTC,CASSLPLIDSAIGYTF
once,TRBJ1-3,NA,TRBV4-3,TGCGCCAGCAGCCAGACTTCAGGGTATGGAAACACCATATATTTT,CASSQTSGYGNTIYF
NA,TRBJ1-4,NA,TRBV19,TGTGCCAGTAGTCCAAGGAGGTTGAACCTCGCGCATGAAAAACTGTTTTTT,CASSPRRLNLAHEKLFF
NA,TRBJ2-3,NA,TRBV9,TGTGCCAGCAGCGTAGACTTTAGGGCAGATACGCAGTATTTT,CASSVDFRADTQYF
NA,TRBJ1-5,NA,TRBV4-1,TGCGCCAGCAGCCAAGATATGGCCATGGGGGGCAATCAGCCCCAGCATTTT,CASSQDMAMGGNQPQHF
NA,TRBJ2-5,NA,TRBV5-1,TGCGCCAGCAGCGGGGGATCCAGTGGAGAGACCCAGTACTTC,CASSGGSSGETQYF
NA,TRBJ1-2,TRBD1,TRBV5-4,TGTGCCAGCAGCCTAGTCACAGGGGTAGATGGCTACACCTTC,CASSLVTGVDGYTF
NA,TRBJ2-3,TRBD2,TRBV6-5,TGTGCCAGCAGTCGTGGACTAGCGGGATTGCATACGCAGTATTTT,CASSRGLAGLHTQYF
NA,TRBJ2-3,TRBD2,TRBV5-1,TGCGCCAGCAGCTCCCTAGCGGGAGGGGGCACAGATACGCAGTATTTT,CASSSLAGGGTDTQYF
NA,TRBJ2-7,TRBD1,TRBV27,TGTGCCAGCAGTTACAGGGGCTACGAGCAGTACTTC,CASSYRGYEQYF
NA,TRBJ2-5,NA,TRBV5-1,TGCGCCAGCAGCGCCGGGGGTGAAGAGACCCAGTACTTC,CASSAGGEETQYF
NA,TRBJ2-7,TRBD2,TRBV7-9,TGTGCCAGCAGCCCTACAAGTACTAGCGGGAGCGACGAGCAGTACTTC,CASSPTSTSGSDEQYF
NA,TRBJ2-7,NA,TRBV7-3,TGTGCCAGCAGCTTATCCGGGACCTCCTACGAGCAGTACTTC,CASSLSGTSYEQYF
NA,TRBJ2-7,NA,TRBV10-1,TGCGCCAGCAGAGAAAATCAGGGGTCGGGCGCTTACGAGCAGTACTTC,CASRENQGSGAYEQYF
NA,TRBJ2-1,TRBD2,TRBV4-1,TGCGCCAGCAGCCAAGTTATAGCGGGCCCCTCCTACAATGAGCAGTTCTTC,CASSQVIAGPSYNEQFF
NA,TRBJ2-3,NA,TRBV7-6,TGTGCCAGCAGCGGAGGCGTCATTAGAGATACGCAGTATTTT,CASSGGVIRDTQYF
NA,TRBJ2-7,NA,TRBV5-1,TGCGCCAGCAGCCGGAAAAGCAGTGATGAGCAGTACTTC,CASSRKSSDEQYF
NA,TRBJ1-1,TRBD1,TRBV5-1,TGCGCCAGCAGCTTCGGTCTTGGACAGGGGGTAACTGAAGCTTTCTTT,CASSFGLGQGVTEAFF
NA,TRBJ1-3,NA,TRBV5-1,TGCGCCAGCAGCTTGGGACTCTGGCCCCCCGAGGGAAACACCATATATTTT,CASSLGLWPPEGNTIYF
NA,TRBJ2-7,TRBD1,TRBV7-9,TGTGCCAGCAGCTTAGGGACAGGGGGCGGTTCCTACGAGCAGTACTTC,CASSLGTGGGSYEQYF
NA,TRBJ2-5,NA,TRBV30,TGTGCCTGGAGTCCTTTACTACAAGAGACCCAGTACTTC,CAWSPLLQETQYF
NA,TRBJ1-1,NA,TRBV11-2,TGTGCCAGCAGCTTAGATTGGAGGAACACTGAAGCTTTCTTT,CASSLDWRNTEAFF
NA,TRBJ2-7,NA,TRBV28,TGTGCCAGCAGTGGGGCGGCGGAATTGTACGAGCAGTACTTC,CASSGAAELYEQYF
NA,TRBJ1-1,NA,TRBV2,TGTGCCAGCAGCCTCACAGGGATGTACACTGAAGCTTTCTTT,CASSLTGMYTEAFF